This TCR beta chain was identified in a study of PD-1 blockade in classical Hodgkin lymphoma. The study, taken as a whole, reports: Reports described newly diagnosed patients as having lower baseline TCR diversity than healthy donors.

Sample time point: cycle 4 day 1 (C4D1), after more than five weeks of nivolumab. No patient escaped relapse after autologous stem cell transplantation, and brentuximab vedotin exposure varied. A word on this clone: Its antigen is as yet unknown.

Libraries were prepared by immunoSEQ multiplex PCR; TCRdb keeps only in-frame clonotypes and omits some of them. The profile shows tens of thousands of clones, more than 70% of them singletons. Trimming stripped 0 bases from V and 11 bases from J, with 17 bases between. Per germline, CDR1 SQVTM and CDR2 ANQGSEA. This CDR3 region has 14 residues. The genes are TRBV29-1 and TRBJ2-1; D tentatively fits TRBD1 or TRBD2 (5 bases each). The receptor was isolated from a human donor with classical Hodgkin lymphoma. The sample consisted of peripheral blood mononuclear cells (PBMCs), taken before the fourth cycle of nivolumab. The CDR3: CSVEDYTRGRQQFF. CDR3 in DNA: TGCAGCGTTGAAGATTATACGAGGGGTCGGCAGCAGTTCTTC.